These T cell receptor beta chains were read from a single sample in a study of response to subunit inactivated influenza vaccine. TCRdb reanalysed the RT-PCR reads using MiXCR and keeps one entry per CDR3 protein. Of some 480,000 distinct CDR3 sequences in the sample, approximately 11% were seen once. The sequences come from PBMCs from blood, collected more than 35 days after vaccination. Source of these receptors: a man aged 50-59 years who received an inactivated influenza vaccine. Both conserved end residues are part of each CDR3. Fields, in order: CDR3 protein, CDR3 DNA, V gene, J gene, D gene, clone size. The D gene is left open where the match is weak. Expanded clones are given a class, and other clones once, few, many or no size at all.

CDR3: CASSTGTSYEQYF
DNA: TGTGCCAGCAGCACCGGGACAAGCTACGAGCAGTACTTC
V: TRBV7-2
J: TRBJ2-7
D: NA
size: many

CDR3: CASSQGAGTNYGYTF
DNA: TGTGCCAGCAGCCAAGGGGCCGGGACCAACTATGGCTACACCTTC
V: TRBV14
J: TRBJ1-2
D: NA
size: NA

CDR3: CAWSRPGGLRTDTQYF
DNA: TGTGCCTGGAGCCGACCAGGGGGTCTACGCACAGATACGCAGTATTTT
V: TRBV30
J: TRBJ2-3
D: TRBD1
size: NA

CDR3: CAIIPDGHTDTQYF
DNA: TGTGCCATCATTCCGGACGGCCACACAGATACGCAGTATTTT
V: TRBV10-3
J: TRBJ2-3
D: NA
size: few

CDR3: CASSQDPGTSWYEQFF
DNA: TGCGCCAGCAGCCAGGACCCCGGGACTAGTTGGTATGAGCAGTTCTTC
V: TRBV4-1
J: TRBJ2-1
D: TRBD2
size: few

CDR3: CSVRPGRNTEAFF
DNA: TGCAGTGTCCGGCCGGGCAGAAACACTGAAGCTTTCTTT
V: TRBV20-1
J: TRBJ1-1
D: NA
size: NA

CDR3: CASSSSGSGAYGYTF
DNA: TGCGCCAGCAGCTCCTCGGGCTCTGGGGCCTATGGCTACACCTTC
V: TRBV5-1
J: TRBJ1-2
D: NA
size: NA

CDR3: CAINGGHEQFF
DNA: TGTGCCATCAATGGCGGCCATGAGCAGTTCTTC
V: TRBV10-3
J: TRBJ2-1
D: NA
size: NA

CDR3: CATMGWGRSEGYTF
DNA: TGTGCCACCATGGGGTGGGGGCGCTCGGAGGGCTACACCTTC
V: TRBV10-3
J: TRBJ1-2
D: NA
size: few

CDR3: CASSFFSGGAGDTQYF
DNA: TGTGCCAGCAGCTTCTTTAGCGGGGGGGCCGGGGATACGCAGTATTTT
V: TRBV7-9
J: TRBJ2-3
D: TRBD2
size: many

CDR3: CASSFTSGGAIGANVLTF
DNA: TGTGCCAGCAGCTTTACTAGCGGGGGGGCTATTGGGGCCAACGTCCTGACTTTC
V: TRBV5-6
J: TRBJ2-6
D: TRBD2
size: few

CDR3: CSARGWTSGRLIQYF
DNA: TGCAGTGCTAGGGGGTGGACTAGCGGGAGACTCATTCAGTACTTC
V: TRBV20-1
J: TRBJ2-4
D: TRBD2
size: NA

CDR3: CASSLWTSGGPHEQFF
DNA: TGTGCCAGCAGCCTTTGGACTAGCGGGGGGCCTCATGAGCAGTTCTTC
V: TRBV7-9
J: TRBJ2-1
D: TRBD2
size: NA

CDR3: CASSFREAQDTQYF
DNA: TGTGCCAGCAGCTTCAGGGAAGCCCAAGATACGCAGTATTTT
V: TRBV5-4
J: TRBJ2-3
D: NA
size: NA

CDR3: CASSVVSGFTGELFF
DNA: TGTGCCAGCAGCGTAGTCAGCGGTTTCACCGGGGAGCTGTTTTTT
V: TRBV7-6
J: TRBJ2-2
D: NA
size: NA

CDR3: CASSVDGSNSYNEQFF
DNA: TGTGCCAGCAGCGTAGATGGCAGCAACTCCTACAATGAGCAGTTCTTC
V: TRBV9
J: TRBJ2-1
D: NA
size: few

CDR3: CASSPPPWDKSSYEQYF
DNA: TGTGCCAGCTCACCACCCCCCTGGGATAAAAGCTCCTACGAGCAGTACTTC
V: TRBV18
J: TRBJ2-7
D: NA
size: few

CDR3: CASSYGGRGTDTQYF
DNA: TGTGCCAGCAGTTACGGGGGCCGTGGCACAGATACGCAGTATTTT
V: TRBV6-5
J: TRBJ2-3
D: NA
size: many

CDR3: CASRSPGQGNSPLHF
DNA: TGCGCCAGCAGATCACCGGGACAGGGGAATTCACCCCTCCACTTT
V: TRBV5-1
J: TRBJ1-6
D: TRBD1
size: NA

CDR3: CASTYLTDNEQFF
DNA: TGTGCCAGCACCTATCTCACAGACAATGAGCAGTTCTTC
V: TRBV12-3/TRBV12-4
J: TRBJ2-1
D: NA
size: few

CDR3: CASSRIGGISYNEQFF
DNA: TGTGCCAGCAGTAGAATCGGGGGGATCTCCTACAATGAGCAGTTCTTC
V: TRBV27
J: TRBJ2-1
D: TRBD2
size: NA